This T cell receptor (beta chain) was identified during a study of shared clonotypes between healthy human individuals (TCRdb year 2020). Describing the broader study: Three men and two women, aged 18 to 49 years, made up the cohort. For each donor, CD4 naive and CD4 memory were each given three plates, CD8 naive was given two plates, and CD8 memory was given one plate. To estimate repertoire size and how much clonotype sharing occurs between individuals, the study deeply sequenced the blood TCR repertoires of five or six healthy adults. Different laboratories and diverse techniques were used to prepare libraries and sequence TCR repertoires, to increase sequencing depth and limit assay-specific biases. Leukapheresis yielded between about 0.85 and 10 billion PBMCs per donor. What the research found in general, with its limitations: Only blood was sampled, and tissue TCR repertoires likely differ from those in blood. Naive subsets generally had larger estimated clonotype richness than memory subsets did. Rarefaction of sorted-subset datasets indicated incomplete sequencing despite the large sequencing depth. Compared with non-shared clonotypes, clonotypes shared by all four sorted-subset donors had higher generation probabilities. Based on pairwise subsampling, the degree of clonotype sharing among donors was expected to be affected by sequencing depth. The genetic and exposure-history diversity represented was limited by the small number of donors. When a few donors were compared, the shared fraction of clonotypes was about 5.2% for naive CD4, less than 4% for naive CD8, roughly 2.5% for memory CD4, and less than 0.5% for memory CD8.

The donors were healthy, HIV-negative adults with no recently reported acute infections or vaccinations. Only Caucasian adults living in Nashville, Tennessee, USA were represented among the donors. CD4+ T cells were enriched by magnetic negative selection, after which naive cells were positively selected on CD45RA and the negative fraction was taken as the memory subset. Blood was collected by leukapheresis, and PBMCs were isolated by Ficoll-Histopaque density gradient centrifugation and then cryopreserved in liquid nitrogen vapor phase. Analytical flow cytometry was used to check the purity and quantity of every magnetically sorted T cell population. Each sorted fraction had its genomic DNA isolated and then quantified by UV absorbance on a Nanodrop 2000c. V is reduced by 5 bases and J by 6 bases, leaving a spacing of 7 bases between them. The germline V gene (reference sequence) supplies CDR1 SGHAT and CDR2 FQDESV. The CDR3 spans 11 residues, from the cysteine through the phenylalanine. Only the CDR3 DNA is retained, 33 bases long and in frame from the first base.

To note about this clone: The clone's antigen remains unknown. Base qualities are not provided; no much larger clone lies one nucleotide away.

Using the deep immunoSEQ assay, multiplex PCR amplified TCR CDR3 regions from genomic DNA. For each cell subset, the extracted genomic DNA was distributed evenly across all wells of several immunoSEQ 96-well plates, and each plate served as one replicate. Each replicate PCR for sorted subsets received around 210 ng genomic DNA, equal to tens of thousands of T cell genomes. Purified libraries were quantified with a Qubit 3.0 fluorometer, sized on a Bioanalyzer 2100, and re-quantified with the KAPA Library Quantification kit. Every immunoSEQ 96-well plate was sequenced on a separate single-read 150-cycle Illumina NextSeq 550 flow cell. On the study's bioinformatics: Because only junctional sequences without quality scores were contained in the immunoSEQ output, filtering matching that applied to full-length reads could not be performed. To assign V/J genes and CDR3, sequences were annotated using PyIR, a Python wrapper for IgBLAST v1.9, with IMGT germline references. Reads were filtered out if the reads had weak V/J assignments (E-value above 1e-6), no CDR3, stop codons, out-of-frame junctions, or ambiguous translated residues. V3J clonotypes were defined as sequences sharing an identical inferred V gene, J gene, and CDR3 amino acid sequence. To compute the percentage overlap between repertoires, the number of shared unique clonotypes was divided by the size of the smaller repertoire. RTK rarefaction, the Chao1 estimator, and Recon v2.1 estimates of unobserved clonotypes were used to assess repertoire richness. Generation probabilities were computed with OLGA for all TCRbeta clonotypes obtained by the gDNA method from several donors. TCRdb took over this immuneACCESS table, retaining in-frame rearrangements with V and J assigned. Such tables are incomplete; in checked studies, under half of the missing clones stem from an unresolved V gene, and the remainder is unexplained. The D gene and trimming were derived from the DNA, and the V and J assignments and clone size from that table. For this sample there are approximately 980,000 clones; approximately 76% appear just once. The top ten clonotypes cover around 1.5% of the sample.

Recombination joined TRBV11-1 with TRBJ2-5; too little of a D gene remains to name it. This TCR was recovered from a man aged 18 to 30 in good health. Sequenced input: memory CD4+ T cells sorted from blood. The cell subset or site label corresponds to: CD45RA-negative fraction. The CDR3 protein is CASSTQKTQYF. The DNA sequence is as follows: TGTGCCAGCAGCACACAGAAGACCCAGTACTTC.